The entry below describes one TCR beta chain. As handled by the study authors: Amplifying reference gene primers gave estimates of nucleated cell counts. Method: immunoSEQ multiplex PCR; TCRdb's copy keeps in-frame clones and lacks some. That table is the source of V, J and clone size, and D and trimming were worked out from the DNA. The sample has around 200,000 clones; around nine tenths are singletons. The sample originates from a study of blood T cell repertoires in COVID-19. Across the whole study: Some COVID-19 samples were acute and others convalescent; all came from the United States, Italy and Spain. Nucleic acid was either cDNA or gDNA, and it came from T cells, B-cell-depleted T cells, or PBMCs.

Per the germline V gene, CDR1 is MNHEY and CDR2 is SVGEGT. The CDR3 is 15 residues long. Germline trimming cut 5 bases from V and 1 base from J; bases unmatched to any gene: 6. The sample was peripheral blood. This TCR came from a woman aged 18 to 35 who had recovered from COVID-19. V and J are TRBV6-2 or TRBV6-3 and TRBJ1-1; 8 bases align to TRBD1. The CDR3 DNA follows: TGTGCCAGCAGTGACAGGGGATCAGGGAACACTGAAGCTTTCTTT. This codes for CASSDRGSGNTEAFF.